This paragraph reports one T cell receptor (beta chain). Its antigen is not known. Trimming removed 5 bases at V and 3 bases at J, with 26 bases between. Germline values: CDR1 SGHVS, CDR2 FNYEAQ. CDR3 length equals 18 residues. This entry comes from a study of OX40 agonist ivuxolimab in advanced cancers. Overall study context: Ivuxolimab, an agonistic anti-OX40 (CD134) antibody, was given to patients. Broader study findings: Expanded clones were, on average, more numerous in CD8+ T cells than in CD4+. The CD4+ and CD8+ T cells in the blood had expanded clonally by week 6 at 0.1 to 3.0 mg/kg.

Only in-frame clones appear in the TCRdb table, and some are missing; sequencing was by immunoSEQ multiplex PCR. There are over 30,000 clones in the sample; around 90% occur only once, and approximately 0.9% lies in the top ten. This specimen was CD4+ or CD8+ T cells sorted from blood, taken in a trial of the OX40 agonist ivuxolimab. This receptor was taken from an adult with an advanced solid tumor such as melanoma, head and neck, liver or kidney cancer. The chain uses TRBV7-6 and TRBJ2-7; D perhaps matches TRBD2 (6 bases). CDR3 sequence reads: CASSVRGTGGTYDYEQYF. The CDR3 nucleotides read TGTGCCAGCAGCGTAAGGGGAACAGGCGGGACCTACGACTACGAGCAGTACTTC.